This is a list of T cell receptor beta chains from one sample in a study of CD8 T cells in ankylosing spondylitis. A single record per CDR3 protein comes from TCRdb applying MiXCR to the 5' RACE reads. The sample has just over 150,000 distinct CDR3 sequences, approximately 20% seen once. The specimen sequenced was blood, either unsorted or a sorted T cell fraction (not recorded which). All receptors come from a male donor with ankylosing spondylitis or in good health (not recorded which). CDR3s include the opening cysteine and the closing phenylalanine or tryptophan. D genes are given only for firm matches. Rows give clone size only sometimes, using once, few, many, or a class for an expanded clone.

v_gene: TRBV5-1
abundance: -
d_gene: TRBD2
j_gene: TRBJ2-3
len: 15
CDR3aa: CASSVGLAGPDTQYF
CDR3nt: TGCGCCAGCAGCGTGGGACTAGCGGGACCAGATACGCAGTATTTT

v_gene: TRBV10-3
abundance: many
d_gene: -
j_gene: TRBJ2-6
len: 14
CDR3aa: CAISEGELSNVLTF
CDR3nt: TGTGCCATCAGTGAGGGGGAGTTGTCAAACGTCCTGACTTTC

v_gene: TRBV2
abundance: many
d_gene: -
j_gene: TRBJ2-7
len: 11
CDR3aa: CASGLRYEQYF
CDR3nt: TGTGCCAGCGGACTCCGTTACGAGCAGTACTTC

v_gene: TRBV4-1
abundance: few
d_gene: -
j_gene: TRBJ2-4
len: 14
CDR3aa: CASSQDHNQNIQYF
CDR3nt: TGCGCCAGCAGCCAAGATCATAACCAAAACATTCAGTACTTC

v_gene: TRBV29-1
abundance: once
d_gene: -
j_gene: TRBJ2-3
len: 11
CDR3aa: CSLFSADTQYF
CDR3nt: TGCAGCCTCTTTAGTGCAGATACGCAGTATTTT

v_gene: TRBV28
abundance: many
d_gene: -
j_gene: TRBJ1-3
len: 17
CDR3aa: CASRVTVAVNSGNTIYF
CDR3nt: TGTGCCAGCAGGGTTACGGTCGCTGTCAACTCTGGAAACACCATATATTTT

v_gene: TRBV20-1
abundance: many
d_gene: -
j_gene: TRBJ2-1
len: 15
CDR3aa: CSARGSGLTSNEQFF
CDR3nt: TGCAGTGCTAGGGGCTCGGGCCTCACCTCCAATGAGCAGTTCTTC

v_gene: TRBV7-8
abundance: -
d_gene: TRBD1
j_gene: TRBJ2-3
len: 17
CDR3aa: CASNQLFSQGAGDTQYF
CDR3nt: TGTGCCAGCAATCAACTATTTAGCCAGGGGGCAGGAGATACGCAGTATTTT

v_gene: TRBV5-6
abundance: once
d_gene: -
j_gene: TRBJ1-1
len: 12
CDR3aa: CASSFTDTEAFF
CDR3nt: TGTGCCAGCAGCTTTACGGACACTGAAGCTTTCTTT

v_gene: TRBV2
abundance: many
d_gene: -
j_gene: TRBJ1-5
len: 15
CDR3aa: CASGAGGGSNQPQHF
CDR3nt: TGTGCCAGCGGCGCCGGGGGTGGGAGCAATCAGCCCCAGCATTTT

v_gene: TRBV20-1
abundance: many
d_gene: TRBD1
j_gene: TRBJ2-1
len: 13
CDR3aa: CSARGQSYNEQFF
CDR3nt: TGCAGTGCTAGGGGACAGTCCTACAATGAGCAGTTCTTC

v_gene: TRBV6-5
abundance: -
d_gene: -
j_gene: TRBJ1-2
len: 16
CDR3aa: CASSYSISGTIYGYTF
CDR3nt: TGTGCCAGCAGTTACTCGATATCCGGGACAATTTATGGCTACACCTTC